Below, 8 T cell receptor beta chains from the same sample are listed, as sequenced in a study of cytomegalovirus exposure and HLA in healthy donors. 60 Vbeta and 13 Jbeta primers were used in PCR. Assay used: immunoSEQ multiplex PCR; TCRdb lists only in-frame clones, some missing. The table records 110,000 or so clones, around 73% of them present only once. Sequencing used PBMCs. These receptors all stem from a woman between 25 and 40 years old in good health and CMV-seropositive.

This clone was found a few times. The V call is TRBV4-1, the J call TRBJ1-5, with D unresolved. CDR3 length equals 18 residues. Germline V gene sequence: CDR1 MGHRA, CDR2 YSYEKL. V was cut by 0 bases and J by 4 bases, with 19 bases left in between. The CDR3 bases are TGCGCCAGCAGCCAAGAAGTCACTACTGGCGAAGGAAATCAGCCCCAGCATTTT. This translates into CASSQEVTTGEGNQPQHF.

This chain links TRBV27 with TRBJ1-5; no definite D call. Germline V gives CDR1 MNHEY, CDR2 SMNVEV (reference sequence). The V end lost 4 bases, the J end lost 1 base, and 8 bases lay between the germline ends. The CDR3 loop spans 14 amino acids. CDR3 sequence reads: CASSYQSSNQPQHF. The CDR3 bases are TGTGCCAGCAGTTACCAAAGCAGCAATCAGCCCCAGCATTTT.

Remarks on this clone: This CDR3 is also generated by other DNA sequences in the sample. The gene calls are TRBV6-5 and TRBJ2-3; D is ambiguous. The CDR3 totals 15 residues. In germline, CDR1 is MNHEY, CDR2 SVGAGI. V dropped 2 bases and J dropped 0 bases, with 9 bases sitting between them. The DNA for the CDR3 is TGTGCCAGCAGTTACGGGCTACCAAGCACAGATACGCAGTATTTT. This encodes CASSYGLPSTDTQYF.

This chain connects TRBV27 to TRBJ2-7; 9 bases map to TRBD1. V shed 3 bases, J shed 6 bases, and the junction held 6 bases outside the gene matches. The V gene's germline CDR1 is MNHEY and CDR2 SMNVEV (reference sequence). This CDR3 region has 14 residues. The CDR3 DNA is TGTGCCAGCAGTTTCGGACAGGGGATGGGCGAGCAGTACTTC. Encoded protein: CASSFGQGMGEQYF.

The CDR3 coding sequence is TGTGCCAGTAGTATTCGGACGGACACTAACTATGGCTACACCTTC. This codes for CASSIRTDTNYGYTF. V usage is TRBV19 and J usage is TRBJ1-2; D may be TRBD1 (5 bases). The CDR3 extends over 15 amino acids. The germline CDR1 and CDR2 sequences are LNHDA and SQIVND (reference sequence). Deletions cut 3 bases from V and 0 bases from J, with 11 bases between.

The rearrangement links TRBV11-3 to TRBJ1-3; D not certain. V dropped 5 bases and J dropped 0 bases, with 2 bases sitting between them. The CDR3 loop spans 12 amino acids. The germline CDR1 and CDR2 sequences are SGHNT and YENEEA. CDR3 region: CASSLSGNTIYF. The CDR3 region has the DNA TGTGCCAGCAGCCTCTCTGGAAACACCATATATTTT.

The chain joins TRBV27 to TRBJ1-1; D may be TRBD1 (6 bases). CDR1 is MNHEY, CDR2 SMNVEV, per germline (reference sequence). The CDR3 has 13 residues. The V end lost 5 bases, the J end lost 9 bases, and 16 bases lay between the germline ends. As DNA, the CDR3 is TGTGCCAGCAGTATCCCGGGACATCTCAAAGCTTTCTTT. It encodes CASSIPGHLKAFF.

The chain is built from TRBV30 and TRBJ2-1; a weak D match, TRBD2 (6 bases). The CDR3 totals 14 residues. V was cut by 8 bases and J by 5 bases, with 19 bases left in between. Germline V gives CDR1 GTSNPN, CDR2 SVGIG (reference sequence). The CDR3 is CAGFFDGGNNEQFF. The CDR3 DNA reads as TGTGCCGGGTTTTTTGACGGGGGAAACAATGAGCAGTTCTTC.